Sequencing of this T cell receptor (beta chain) was carried out in a study of kidney transplant recipient with SARS-CoV-2 infection. Via MiXCR, TCRdb re-called the reads, giving one row per CDR3 protein. In the table there are about 250,000 distinct CDR3 sequences, 29% of which are singletons. This clonotype has at least ten counts. Germline V gene data show CDR1 as LGHNA and CDR2 as YNFKEQ. V was pared by 1 base and J by 6 bases, with 6 bases of the junction left unmatched. The CDR3 loop spans 16 amino acids. The receptor's source is a young adult male patient who had COVID-19 and was a kidney transplant recipient. Some T cells may trace back to the graft donor. V and J are TRBV4-2 and TRBJ2-3; the match to TRBD2 covers 11 bases. The sequences come from a blood sample, collected at baseline and around day 120 from a kidney transplant recipient. CDR3 bases: TGTGCCAGCAGCCAAGTGGCTAGCGGGAGGTGGGATACGCAGTATTTT. It specifies CASSQVASGRWDTQYF.